This T cell receptor beta chain came from a study of early T cells in non-severe SARS-CoV-2 infection. The overall study: Unsorted whole blood bulk RNA was sequenced, with unpaired chains. Study-wide results and caveats: Using VDJdb, the matching emphasized anti-spike CD8 responses while missing private and CD4 specificities.

The CDR3 covers 15 residues. CDR1 is SGHRS, CDR2 YFSETQ, per germline. The ends lost 5 bases at V and 2 bases at J; junction bases unmatched: 8. Unique molecular identifiers were added to individual cDNA molecules. TCRdb fed the 5' RACE reads into MiXCR, producing one record per CDR3 protein. The sample shows tens of thousands of distinct CDR3 sequences, about 5.7% of them seen only once. This clonotype was detected many times. Its specificity is unknown. The V and J genes are TRBV5-1 and TRBJ2-7; 9 nucleotides agree with TRBD1. The source material was whole blood. The clonotype was recovered from an adult who was a healthcare worker with PCR-confirmed SARS-CoV-2 infection or an uninfected control (not recorded which). DNA for the CDR3: TGCGCCAGCAGTTTTCAGACAGGGGGTCCCTACGAGCAGTACTTC. It translates to CASSFQTGGPYEQYF.